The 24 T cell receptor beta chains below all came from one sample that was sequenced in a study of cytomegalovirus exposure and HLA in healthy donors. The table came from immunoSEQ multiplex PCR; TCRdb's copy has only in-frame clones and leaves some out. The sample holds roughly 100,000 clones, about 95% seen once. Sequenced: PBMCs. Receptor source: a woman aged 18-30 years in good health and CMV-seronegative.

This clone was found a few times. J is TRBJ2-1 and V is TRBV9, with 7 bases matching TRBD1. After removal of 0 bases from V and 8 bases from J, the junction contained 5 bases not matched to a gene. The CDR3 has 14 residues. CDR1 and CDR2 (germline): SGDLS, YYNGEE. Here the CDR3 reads CASSVAYRGDEQFF. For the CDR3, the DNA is TGTGCCAGCAGCGTAGCCTACAGGGGTGATGAGCAGTTCTTC.

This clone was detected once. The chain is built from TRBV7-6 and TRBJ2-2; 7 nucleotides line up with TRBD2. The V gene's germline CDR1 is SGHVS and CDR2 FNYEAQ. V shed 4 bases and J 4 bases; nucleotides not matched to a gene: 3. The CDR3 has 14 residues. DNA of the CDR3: TGTGCCAGCAGCTCGCCGGGGGGCACCGGGGAGCTGTTTTTT. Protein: CASSSPGGTGELFF.

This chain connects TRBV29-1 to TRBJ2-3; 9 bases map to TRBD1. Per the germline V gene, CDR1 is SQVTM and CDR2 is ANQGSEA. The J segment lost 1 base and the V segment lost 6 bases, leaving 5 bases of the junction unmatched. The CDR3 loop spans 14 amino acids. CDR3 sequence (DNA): TGCAGCGTGGAGGGGGACAGGGGCACAGATACGCAGTATTTT. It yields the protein CSVEGDRGTDTQYF.

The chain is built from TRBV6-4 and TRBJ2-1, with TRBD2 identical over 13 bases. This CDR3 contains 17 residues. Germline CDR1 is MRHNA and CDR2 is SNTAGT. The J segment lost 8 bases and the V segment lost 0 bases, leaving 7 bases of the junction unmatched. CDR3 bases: TGTGCCAGCAGTGACTCGCCGGGACTAGCGGGGTCCGATGAGCAGTTCTTC. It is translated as CASSDSPGLAGSDEQFF.

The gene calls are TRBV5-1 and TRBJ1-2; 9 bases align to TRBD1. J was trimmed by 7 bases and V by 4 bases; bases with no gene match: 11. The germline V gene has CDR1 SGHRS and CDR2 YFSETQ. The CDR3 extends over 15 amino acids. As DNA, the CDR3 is TGCGCCAGCAGCAGTATGACAGGGGGGAGTGGTGGCTACACCTTC. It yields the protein CASSSMTGGSGGYTF.

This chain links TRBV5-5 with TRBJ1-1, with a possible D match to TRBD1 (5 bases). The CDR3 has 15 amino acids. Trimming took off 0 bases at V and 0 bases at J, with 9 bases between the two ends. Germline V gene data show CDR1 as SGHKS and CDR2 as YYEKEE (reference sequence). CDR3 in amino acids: CASSLEQVLNTEAFF. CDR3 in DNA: TGTGCCAGCAGCTTGGAACAGGTGCTGAACACTGAAGCTTTCTTT. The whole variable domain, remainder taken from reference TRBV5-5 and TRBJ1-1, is DAGVTQSPTHLIKTRGQQVTLRCSPISGHKSVSWYQQVLGQGPQFIFQYYEKEERGRGNFPDRFSARQFPNYSSELNVNALLLGDSALYLCASSLEQVLNTEAFFGQGTRLTVV.

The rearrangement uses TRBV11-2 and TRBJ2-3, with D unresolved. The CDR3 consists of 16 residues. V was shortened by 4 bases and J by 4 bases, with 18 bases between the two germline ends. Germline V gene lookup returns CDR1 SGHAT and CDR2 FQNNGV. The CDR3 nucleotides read TGTGCCAGCAGCTCTAGGAGTTTGGCTATCGCAGATACGCAGTATTTT. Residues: CASSSRSLAIADTQYF.

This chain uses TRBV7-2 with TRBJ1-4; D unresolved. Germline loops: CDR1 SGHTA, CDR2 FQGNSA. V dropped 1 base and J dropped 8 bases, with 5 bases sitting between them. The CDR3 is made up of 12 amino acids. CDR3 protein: CASSLVREKLFF. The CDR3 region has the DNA TGTGCCAGCAGCTTAGTCCGGGAAAAACTGTTTTTT.

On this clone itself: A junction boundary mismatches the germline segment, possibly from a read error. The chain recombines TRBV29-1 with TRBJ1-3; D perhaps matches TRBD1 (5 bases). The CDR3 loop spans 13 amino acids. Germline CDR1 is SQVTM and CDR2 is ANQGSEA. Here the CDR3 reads CSVEAGFGNTIYF. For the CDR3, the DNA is TGCAGCGTCGAAGCAGGGTTCGGAAACACCATATATTTT.

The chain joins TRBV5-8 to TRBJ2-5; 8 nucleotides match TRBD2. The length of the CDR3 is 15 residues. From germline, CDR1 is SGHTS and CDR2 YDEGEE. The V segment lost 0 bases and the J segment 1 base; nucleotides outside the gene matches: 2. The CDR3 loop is CASSLDLAGQETQYF. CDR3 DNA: TGTGCCAGCAGCTTGGATCTAGCGGGCCAAGAGACCCAGTACTTC.

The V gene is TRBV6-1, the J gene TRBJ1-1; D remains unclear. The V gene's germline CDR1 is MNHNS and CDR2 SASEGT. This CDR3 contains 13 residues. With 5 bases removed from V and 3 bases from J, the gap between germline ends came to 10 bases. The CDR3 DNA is TGTGCCAGCAGTATTATCACGGACACTGAAGCTTTCTTT. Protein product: CASSIITDTEAFF.

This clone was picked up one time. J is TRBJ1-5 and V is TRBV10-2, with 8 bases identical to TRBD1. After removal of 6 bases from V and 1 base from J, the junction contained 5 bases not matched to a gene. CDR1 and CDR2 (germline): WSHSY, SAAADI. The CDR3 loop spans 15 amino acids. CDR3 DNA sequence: TGCGCCAGCAGCCGACAGGGGTTGAGCAATCAGCCCCAGCATTTT. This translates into CASSRQGLSNQPQHF.

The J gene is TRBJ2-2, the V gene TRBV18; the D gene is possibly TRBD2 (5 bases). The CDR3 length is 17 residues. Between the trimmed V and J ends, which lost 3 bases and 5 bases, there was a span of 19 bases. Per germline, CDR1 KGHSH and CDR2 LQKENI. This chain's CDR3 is CASSPGVAVGWTGELFF. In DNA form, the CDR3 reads TGTGCCAGCTCACCGGGAGTTGCGGTCGGATGGACCGGGGAGCTGTTTTTT.

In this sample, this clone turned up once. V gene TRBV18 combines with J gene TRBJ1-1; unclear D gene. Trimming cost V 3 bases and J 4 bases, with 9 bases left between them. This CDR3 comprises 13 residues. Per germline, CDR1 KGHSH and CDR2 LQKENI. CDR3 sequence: CASSPSIGTEAFF. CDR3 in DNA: TGTGCCAGCTCACCGTCAATCGGCACTGAAGCTTTCTTT.

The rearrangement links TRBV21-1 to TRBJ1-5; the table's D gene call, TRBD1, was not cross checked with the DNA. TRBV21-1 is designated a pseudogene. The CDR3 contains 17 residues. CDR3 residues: CASSKVTTSGSNQPQHF. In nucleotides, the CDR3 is TGTGCCAGCAGCAAAGTAACGACCTCAGGGAGCAATCAGCCCCAGCATTTT.

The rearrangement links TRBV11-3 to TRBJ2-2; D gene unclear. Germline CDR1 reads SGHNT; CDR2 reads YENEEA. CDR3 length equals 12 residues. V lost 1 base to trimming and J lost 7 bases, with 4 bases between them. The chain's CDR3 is CASSLVLGELFF. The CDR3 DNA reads TGTGCCAGCAGCTTAGTTCTCGGGGAGCTGTTTTTT. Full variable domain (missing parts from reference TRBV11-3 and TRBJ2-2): EAGVVQSPRYKIIEKKQPVAFWCNPISGHNTLYWYLQNLGQGPELLIRYENEEAVDDSQLPKDRFSAERLKGVDSTLKIQPAELGDSAVYLCASSLVLGELFFGEGSRLTVL.

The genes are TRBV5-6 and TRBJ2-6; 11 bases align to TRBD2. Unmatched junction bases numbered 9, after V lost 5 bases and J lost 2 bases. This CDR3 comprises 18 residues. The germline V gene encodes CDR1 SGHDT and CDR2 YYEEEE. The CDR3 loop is CASSSLAGGLTGANVLTF. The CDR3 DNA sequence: TGTGCCAGCAGTTCCCTAGCGGGGGGTCTTACTGGGGCCAACGTCCTGACTTTC.

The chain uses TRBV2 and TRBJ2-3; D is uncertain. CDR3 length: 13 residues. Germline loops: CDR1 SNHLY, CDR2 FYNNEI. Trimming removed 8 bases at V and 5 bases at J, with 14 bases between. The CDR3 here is CASRARAIDTQYF. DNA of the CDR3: TGTGCCAGCCGCGCCCGAGCGATAGATACGCAGTATTTT.

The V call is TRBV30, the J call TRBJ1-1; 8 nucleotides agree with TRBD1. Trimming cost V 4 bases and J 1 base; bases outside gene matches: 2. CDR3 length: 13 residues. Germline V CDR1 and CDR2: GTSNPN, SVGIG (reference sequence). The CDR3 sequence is CAWMGQANTEAFF. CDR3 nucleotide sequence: TGTGCCTGGATGGGACAGGCGAACACTGAAGCTTTCTTT. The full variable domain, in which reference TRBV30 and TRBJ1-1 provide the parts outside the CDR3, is SQTIHQWPATLVQPVGSPLSLECTVEGTSNPNLYWYRQAAGRGLQLLFYSVGIGQISSEVPQNLSASRPQDRQFILSSKKLLLSDSGFYLCAWMGQANTEAFFGQGTRLTVV.

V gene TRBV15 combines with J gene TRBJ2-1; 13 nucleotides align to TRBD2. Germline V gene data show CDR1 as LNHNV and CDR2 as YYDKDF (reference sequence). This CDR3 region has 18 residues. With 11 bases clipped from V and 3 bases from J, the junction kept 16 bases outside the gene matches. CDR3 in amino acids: CAAQTTSGGASFYNEQFF. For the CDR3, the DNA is TGTGCCGCACAGACCACTAGCGGGGGGGCCTCGTTCTACAATGAGCAGTTCTTC.

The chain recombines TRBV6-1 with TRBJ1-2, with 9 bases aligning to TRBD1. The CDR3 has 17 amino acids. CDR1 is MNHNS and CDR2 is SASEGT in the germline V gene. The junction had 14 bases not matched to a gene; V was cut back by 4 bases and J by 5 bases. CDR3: CASSATGQGPQWYGYTF. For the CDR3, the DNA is TGTGCCAGCAGTGCCACGGGACAGGGTCCCCAATGGTATGGCTACACCTTC.

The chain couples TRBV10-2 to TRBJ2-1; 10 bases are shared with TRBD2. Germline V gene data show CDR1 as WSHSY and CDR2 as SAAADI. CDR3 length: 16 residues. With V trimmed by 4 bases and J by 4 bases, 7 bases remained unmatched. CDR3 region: CASSGSAGGPYNEQFF. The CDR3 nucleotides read TGCGCCAGCAGTGGCTCAGCGGGAGGGCCGTACAATGAGCAGTTCTTC.

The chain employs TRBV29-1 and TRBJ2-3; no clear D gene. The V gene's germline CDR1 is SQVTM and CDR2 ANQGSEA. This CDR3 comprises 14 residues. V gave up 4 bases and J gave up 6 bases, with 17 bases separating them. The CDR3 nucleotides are TGCAGCGTTGGAGAAACTTTTCTATGGGATACGCAGTATTTT. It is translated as CSVGETFLWDTQYF.

The CDR3 loop is CASSEARGPAFF. In DNA, the CDR3 is TGTGCCAGCAGTGAAGCGAGGGGGCCGGCTTTCTTT. The chain joins TRBV6-1 to TRBJ1-1; the match to TRBD1 covers 7 bases. Germline trimming cut 0 bases from V and 11 bases from J; bases unmatched to any gene: 3. The germline V gene encodes CDR1 MNHNS and CDR2 SASEGT. The CDR3 has 12 residues.